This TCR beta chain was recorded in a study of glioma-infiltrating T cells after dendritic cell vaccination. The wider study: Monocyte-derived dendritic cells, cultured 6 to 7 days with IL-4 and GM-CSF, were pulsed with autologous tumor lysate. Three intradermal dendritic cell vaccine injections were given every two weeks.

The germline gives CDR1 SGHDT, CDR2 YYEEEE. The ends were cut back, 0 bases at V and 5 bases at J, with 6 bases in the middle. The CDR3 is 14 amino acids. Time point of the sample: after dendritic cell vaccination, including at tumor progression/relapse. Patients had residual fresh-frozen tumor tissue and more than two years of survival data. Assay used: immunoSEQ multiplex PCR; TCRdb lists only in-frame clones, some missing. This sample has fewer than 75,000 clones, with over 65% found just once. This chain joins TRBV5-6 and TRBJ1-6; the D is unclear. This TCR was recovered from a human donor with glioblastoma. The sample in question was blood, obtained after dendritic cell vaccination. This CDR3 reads CASSLEQNNSPLHF. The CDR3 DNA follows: TGTGCCAGCAGCTTGGAACAGAATAATTCACCCCTCCACTTT.